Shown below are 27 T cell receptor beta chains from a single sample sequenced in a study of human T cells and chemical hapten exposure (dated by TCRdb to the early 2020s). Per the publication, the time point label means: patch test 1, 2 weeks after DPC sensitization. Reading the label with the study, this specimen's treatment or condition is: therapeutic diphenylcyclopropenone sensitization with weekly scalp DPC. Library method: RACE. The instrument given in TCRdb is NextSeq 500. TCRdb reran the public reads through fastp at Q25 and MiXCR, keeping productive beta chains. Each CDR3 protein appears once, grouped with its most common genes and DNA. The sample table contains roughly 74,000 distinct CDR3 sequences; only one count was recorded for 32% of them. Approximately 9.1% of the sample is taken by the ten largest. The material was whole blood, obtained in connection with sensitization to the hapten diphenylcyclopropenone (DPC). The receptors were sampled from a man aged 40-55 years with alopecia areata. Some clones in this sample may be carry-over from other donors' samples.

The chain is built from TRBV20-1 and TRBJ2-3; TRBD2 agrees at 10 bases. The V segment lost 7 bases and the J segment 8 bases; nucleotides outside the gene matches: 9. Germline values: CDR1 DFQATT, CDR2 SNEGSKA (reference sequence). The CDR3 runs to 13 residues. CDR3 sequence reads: CSVGRTSGATQYF. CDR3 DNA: TGCAGTGTCGGGAGGACTAGCGGAGCTACGCAGTATTTT.

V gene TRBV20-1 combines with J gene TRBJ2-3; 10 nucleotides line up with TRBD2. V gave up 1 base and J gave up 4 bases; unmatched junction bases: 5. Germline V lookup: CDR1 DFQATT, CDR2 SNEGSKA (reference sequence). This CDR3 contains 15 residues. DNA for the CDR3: TGCAGTGCTAGAGGGATAACTAGCGGGGCAGATACGCAGTATTTT. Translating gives CSARGITSGADTQYF.

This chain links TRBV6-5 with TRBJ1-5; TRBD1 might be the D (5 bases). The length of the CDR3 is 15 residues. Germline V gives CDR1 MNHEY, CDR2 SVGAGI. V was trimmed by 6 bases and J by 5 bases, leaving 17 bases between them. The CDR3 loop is CASRGGGKSDQPQHF. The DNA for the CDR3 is TGTGCCAGCAGGGGGGGGGGGAAATCGGATCAGCCCCAGCATTTT.

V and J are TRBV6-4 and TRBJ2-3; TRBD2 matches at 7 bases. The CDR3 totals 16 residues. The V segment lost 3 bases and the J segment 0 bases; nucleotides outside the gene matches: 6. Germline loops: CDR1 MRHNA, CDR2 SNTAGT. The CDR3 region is CASSESGEGSTDTQYF. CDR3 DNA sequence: TGTGCCAGCAGTGAGTCCGGGGAGGGAAGCACAGATACGCAGTATTTT.

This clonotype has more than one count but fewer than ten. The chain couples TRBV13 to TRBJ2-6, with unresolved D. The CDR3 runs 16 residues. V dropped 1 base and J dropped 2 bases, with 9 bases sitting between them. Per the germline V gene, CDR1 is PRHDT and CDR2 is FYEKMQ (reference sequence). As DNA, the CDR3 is TGTGCCAGCAGCTTAGTGAGAGCAACTGGGGCCAACGTCCTGACTTTC. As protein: CASSLVRATGANVLTF.

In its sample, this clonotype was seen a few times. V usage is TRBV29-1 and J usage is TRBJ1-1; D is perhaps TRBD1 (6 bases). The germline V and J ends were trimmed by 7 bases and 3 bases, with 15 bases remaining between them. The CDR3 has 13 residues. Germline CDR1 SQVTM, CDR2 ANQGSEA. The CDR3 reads CSAQAGADTEAFF. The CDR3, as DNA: TGCAGCGCGCAGGCGGGGGCCGACACTGAAGCTTTCTTT.

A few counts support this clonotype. The CDR3 here is CASSLAPSDTQYF. The CDR3 DNA reads as TGCGCCAGCAGCTTGGCCCCCTCTGATACGCAGTATTTT. The chain combines TRBV5-1 with TRBJ2-3; no clear D gene. The CDR3 runs to 13 residues. V lost 0 bases, J lost 6 bases, and 8 bases lay in between. The germline V gene has CDR1 SGHRS and CDR2 YFSETQ. Drawing the rest from reference TRBV5-1 and TRBJ2-3, the complete variable domain is KAGVTQTPRYLIKTRGQQVTLSCSPISGHRSVSWYQQTPGQGLQFLFEYFSETQRNKGNFPGRFSGRQFSNSRSEMNVSTLELGDSALYLCASSLAPSDTQYFGPGTRLTVL.

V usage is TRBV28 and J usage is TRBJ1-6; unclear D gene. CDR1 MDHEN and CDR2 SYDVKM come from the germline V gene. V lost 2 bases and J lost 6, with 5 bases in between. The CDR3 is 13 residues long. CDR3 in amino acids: CASSLIRNSPLHF. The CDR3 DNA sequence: TGTGCCAGCAGTTTAATTCGTAATTCACCCCTCCACTTT.

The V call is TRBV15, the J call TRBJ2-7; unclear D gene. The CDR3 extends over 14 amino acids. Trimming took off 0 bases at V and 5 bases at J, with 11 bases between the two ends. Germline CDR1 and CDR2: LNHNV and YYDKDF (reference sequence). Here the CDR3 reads CATSRDNTLDEQYF. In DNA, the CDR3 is TGTGCCACCAGCAGAGATAATACTCTCGACGAGCAGTACTTC.

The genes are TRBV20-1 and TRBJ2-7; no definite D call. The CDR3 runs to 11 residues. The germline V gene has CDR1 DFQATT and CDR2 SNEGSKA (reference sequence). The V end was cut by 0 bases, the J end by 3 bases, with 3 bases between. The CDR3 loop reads CSAREDYEQYF. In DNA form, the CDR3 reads TGCAGTGCTAGAGAGGACTACGAGCAGTACTTC.

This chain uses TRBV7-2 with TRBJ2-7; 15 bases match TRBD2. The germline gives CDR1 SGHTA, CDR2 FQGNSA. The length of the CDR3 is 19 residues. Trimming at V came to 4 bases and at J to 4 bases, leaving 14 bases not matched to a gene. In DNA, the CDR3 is TGTGCCAGCAGCTCAGTGCCAGGACTAGCGGGAGGGCCGATGTACGAGCAGTACTTC. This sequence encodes CASSSVPGLAGGPMYEQYF.

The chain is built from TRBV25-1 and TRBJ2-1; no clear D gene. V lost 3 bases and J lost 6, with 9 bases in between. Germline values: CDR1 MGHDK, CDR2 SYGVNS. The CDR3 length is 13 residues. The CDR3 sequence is CASSEVTGNEQFF. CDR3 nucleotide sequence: TGTGCCAGCAGTGAGGTCACGGGCAATGAGCAGTTCTTC.

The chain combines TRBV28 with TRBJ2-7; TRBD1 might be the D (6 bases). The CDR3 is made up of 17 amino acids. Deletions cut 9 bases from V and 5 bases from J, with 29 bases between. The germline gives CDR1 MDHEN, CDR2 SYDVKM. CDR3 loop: CARSEELGQHPSNEQYF. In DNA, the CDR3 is TGTGCCAGAAGTGAAGAGCTCGGACAGCACCCTTCTAACGAGCAGTACTTC.

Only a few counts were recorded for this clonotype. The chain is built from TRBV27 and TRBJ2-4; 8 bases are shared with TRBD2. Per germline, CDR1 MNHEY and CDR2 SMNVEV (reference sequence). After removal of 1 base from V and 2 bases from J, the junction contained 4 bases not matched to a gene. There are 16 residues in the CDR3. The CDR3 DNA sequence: TGTGCCAGCAGTTTATTCGGGAGGGGTTCCAAAAACATTCAGTACTTC. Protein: CASSLFGRGSKNIQYF.

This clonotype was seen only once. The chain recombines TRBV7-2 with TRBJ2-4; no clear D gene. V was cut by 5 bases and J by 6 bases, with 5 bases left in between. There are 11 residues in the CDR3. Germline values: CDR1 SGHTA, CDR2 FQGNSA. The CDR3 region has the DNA TGTGCCAGCAGCACTCTAAACATTCAGTACTTC. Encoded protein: CASSTLNIQYF.

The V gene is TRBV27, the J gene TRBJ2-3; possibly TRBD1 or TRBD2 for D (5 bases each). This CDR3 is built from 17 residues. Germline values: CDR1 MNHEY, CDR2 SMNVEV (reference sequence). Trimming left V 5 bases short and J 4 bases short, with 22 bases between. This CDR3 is CASSPWGNLQVADTQYF. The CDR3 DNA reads TGTGCCAGCAGTCCTTGGGGGAATCTACAAGTCGCAGATACGCAGTATTTT.

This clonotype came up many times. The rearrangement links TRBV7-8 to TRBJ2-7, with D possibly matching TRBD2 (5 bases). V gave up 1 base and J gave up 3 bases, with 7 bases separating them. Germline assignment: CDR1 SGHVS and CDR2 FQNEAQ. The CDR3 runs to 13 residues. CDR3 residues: CASSLGEGYEQYF. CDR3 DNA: TGTGCCAGCAGCTTAGGTGAGGGCTACGAGCAGTACTTC. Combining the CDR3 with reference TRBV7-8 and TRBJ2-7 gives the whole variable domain GAGVSQSPRYKVAKRGQDVALRCDPISGHVSLFWYQQALGQGPEFLTYFQNEAQLDKSGLPSDRFFAERPEGSVSTLKIQRTQQEDSAVYLCASSLGEGYEQYFGPGTRLTVT.

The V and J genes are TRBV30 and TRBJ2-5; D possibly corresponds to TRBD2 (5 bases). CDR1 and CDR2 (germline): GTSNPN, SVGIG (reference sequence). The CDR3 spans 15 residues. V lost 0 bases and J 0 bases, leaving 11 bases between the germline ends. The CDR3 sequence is CAWSVGLAYQETQYF. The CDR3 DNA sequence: TGTGCCTGGAGTGTAGGGCTAGCCTACCAAGAGACCCAGTACTTC.

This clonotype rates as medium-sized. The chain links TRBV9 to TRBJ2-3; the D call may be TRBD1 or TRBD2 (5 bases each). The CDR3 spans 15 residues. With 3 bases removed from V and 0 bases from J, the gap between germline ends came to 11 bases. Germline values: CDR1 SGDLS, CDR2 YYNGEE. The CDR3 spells CASSGGRRSTDTQYF. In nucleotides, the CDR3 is TGTGCCAGCAGCGGGGGACGGAGGAGCACAGATACGCAGTATTTT.

In DNA form, the CDR3 reads TGTGCCAGCAGTGACAGCTACGAGCAGTACTTC. Its translation is CASSDSYEQYF. V and J are TRBV25-1 and TRBJ2-7; D remains ambiguous. The CDR3 loop spans 11 amino acids. Germline CDR1 is MGHDK and CDR2 is SYGVNS. The germline V and J ends were trimmed by 3 bases and 3 bases, with 3 bases remaining between them.

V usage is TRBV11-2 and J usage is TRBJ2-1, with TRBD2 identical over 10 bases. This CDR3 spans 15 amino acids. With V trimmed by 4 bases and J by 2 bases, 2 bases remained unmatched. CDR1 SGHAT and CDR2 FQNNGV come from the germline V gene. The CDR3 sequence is CASSSLAGAYNEQFF. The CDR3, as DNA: TGTGCCAGCAGCTCCCTAGCGGGAGCCTACAATGAGCAGTTCTTC.

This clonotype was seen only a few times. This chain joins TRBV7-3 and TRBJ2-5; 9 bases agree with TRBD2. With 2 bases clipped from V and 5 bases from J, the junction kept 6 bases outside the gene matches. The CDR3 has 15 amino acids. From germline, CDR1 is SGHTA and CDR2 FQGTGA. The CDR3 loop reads CASSLGLREGETQYF. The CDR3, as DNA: TGTGCCAGCAGCTTAGGGTTGCGGGAGGGCGAGACCCAGTACTTC.

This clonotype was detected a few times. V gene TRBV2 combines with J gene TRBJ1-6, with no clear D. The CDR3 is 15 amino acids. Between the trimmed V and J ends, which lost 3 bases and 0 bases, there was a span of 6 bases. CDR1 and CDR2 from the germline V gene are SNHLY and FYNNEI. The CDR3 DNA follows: TGTGCCAGCAGTGATTTTAGCTCCTATAATTCACCCCTCCACTTT. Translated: CASSDFSSYNSPLHF.

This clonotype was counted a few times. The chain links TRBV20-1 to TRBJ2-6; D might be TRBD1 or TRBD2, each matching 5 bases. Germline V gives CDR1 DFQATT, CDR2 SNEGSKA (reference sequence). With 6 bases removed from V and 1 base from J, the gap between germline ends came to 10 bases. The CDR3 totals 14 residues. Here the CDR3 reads CSARDQSGANVLTF. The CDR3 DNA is TGCAGTGCGAGGGACCAATCTGGGGCCAACGTCCTGACTTTC.

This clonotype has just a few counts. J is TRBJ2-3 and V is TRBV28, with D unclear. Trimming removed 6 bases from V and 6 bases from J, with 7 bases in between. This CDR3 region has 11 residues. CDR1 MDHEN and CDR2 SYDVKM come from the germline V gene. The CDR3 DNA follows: TGTGCCAGCAGGGAGATGGATACGCAGTATTTT. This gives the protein CASREMDTQYF. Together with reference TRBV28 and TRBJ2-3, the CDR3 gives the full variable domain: DVKVTQSSRYLVKRTGEKVFLECVQDMDHENMFWYRQDPGLGLRLIYFSYDVKMKEKGDIPEGYSVSREKKERFSLILESASTNQTSMYLCASREMDTQYFGPGTRLTVL.

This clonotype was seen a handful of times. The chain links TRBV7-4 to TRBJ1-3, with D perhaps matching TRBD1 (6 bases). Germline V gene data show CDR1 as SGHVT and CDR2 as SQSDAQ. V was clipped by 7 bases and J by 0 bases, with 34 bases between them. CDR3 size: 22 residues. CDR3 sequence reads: CASNLLRRGQQTYLCSGNTIYF. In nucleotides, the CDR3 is TGTGCCAGCAACCTTCTTAGGCGCGGACAGCAAACATACCTCTGCTCTGGAAACACCATATATTTT. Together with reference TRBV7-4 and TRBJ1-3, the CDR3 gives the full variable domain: GAGVSQSPRYKVAKRGRDVALRCDSISGHVTLYWYRQTLGQGSEVLTYSQSDAQRDKSGRPSGRFSAERPERSVSTLKIQRTEQGDSAVYLCASNLLRRGQQTYLCSGNTIYFGEGSWLTVV.

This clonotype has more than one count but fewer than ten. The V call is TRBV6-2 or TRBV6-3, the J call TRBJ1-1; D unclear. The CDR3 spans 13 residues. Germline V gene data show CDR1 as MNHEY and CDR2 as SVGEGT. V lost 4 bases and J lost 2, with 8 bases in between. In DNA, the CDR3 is TGTGCCAGCAGTTTTGGACGCAACACTGAAGCTTTCTTT. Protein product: CASSFGRNTEAFF.